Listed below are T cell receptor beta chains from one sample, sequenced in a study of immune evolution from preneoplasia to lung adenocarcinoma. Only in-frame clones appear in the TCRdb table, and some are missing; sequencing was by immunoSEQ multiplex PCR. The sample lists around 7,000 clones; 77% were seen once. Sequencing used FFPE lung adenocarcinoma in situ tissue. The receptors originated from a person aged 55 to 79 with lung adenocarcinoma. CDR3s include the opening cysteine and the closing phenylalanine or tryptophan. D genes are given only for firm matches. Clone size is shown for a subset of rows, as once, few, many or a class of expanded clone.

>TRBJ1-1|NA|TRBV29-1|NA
TGCAGCGTTGAAGATCAAAAGGGGAGGACTGAAGCTTTCTTT
CSVEDQKGRTEAFF
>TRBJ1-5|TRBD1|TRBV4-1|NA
TGCGCCAGCAGCCAAGAAGTAAGACAGGGACTACTCAATCAGCCCCAGCATTTT
CASSQEVRQGLLNQPQHF
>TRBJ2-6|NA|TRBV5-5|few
TGTGCCAGCATTAGCGAGGGGACCTTGGGGGCCAACGTCCTGACTTTC
CASISEGTLGANVLTF
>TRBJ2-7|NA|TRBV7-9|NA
TGTGCCAGCAGCCCGACCGGGAGACTCTTATACGAGCAGTACTTC
CASSPTGRLLYEQYF
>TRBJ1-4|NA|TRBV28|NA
TGTGCCAGCAGTGGAGCAACTAATGAAAAACTGTTTTTT
CASSGATNEKLFF
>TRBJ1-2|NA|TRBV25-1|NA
TGTGCCAGCAGTGAAGAGACCCCCGATGGCTACACCTTC
CASSEETPDGYTF
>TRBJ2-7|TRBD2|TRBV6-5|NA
TGTGCCAGCAGTTCGACTAGCCGATACGAGCAGTACTTC
CASSSTSRYEQYF
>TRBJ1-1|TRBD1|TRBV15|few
TGTGCCACCAGCTCCACAGGGGGCGCGGACACTGAAGCTTTCTTT
CATSSTGGADTEAFF
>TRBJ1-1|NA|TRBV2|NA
TGTGCCAGCAGTGAAGCGCTTACGCTCACCACTGAAGCTTTCTTT
CASSEALTLTTEAFF
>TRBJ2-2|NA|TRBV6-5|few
TGTGCCAGCAGTTATGACAGCTCGAACACCGGGGAGCTGTTTTTT
CASSYDSSNTGELFF
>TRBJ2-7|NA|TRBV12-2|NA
TGTGCCAGCAGCTCGACGGACGGGCGATCCTACGAGCAGTACTTC
CASSSTDGRSYEQYF
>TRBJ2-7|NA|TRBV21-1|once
TGTGCCAGCAGCAACAGCGAAAGGGACCGCGCCGCCTACGAGCAGTACTTC
CASSNSERDRAAYEQYF
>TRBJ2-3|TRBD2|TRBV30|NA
TGTGCCTGGAGTCCAGGACTAGGAGGGGCAGATACGCAGTATTTT
CAWSPGLGGADTQYF
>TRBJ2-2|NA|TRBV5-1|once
TGCGCCAGCAGCTTGAGCGCCGGGGAGCTGTTTTTT
CASSLSAGELFF
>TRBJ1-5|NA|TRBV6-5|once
TGTGCCAGCAGTTACACAACAGGGACTGATCAGCCCCAGCATTTT
CASSYTTGTDQPQHF
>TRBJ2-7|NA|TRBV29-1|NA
TGCAGCGTTGTTAAGCAGGGGGGTATCCACGAGCAGTACTTC
CSVVKQGGIHEQYF
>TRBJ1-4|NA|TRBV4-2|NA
TGTGCCAGCAGCCAAGATCATTTGGGGGGCGAAAAACTGTTTTTT
CASSQDHLGGEKLFF
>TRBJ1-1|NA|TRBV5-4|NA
TGTGCCAGCAGCTGGGACATAACGTCGAACACTGAAGCTTTCTTT
CASSWDITSNTEAFF
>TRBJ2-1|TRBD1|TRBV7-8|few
TGTGCCAGCACTTCCGGGACAGGGGTAAGCAATGAGCAGTTCTTC
CASTSGTGVSNEQFF
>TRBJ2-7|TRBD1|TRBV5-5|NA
TGTGCCAGCAGCGCCGGGACAGGGTGGGCCTACGAGCAGTACTTC
CASSAGTGWAYEQYF
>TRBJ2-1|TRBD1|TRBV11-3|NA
TGTGCCAGCAGCCCCCGGACAGGGTTGGACAATGAGCAGTTCTTC
CASSPRTGLDNEQFF